This T cell receptor (beta chain) emerged from a study of cytomegalovirus exposure and HLA in healthy donors. Sequencing was performed with immunoSEQ multiplex PCR; in TCRdb, only in-frame clones are kept and a portion is missing. This sample yields about 220,000 clones, of which over 80% are seen a single time; around an eighth belongs to the top ten. Study conclusions and caveats: Researchers counted 164 TCR beta chains as cytomegalovirus-associated. Later, an analysis found that TCR clusters from the first cohort tended to co-occur in the 90 to 150 validation repertoires.

Turning to this clone: The antigen is not known.

Germline V gene sequence: CDR1 KGHSH, CDR2 LQKENI. The CDR3 extends over 13 amino acids. V was clipped by 0 bases and J by 6 bases, with 8 bases between them. The material sequenced was PBMCs. The rearrangement links TRBV18 to TRBJ1-2; unclear D gene. The TCR comes from a woman aged 30 to 39 in good health and CMV-seropositive. Written as DNA, the CDR3 is TGTGCCAGCTCACCACCGGGTCAGAATGGCTACACCTTC. It yields the protein CASSPPGQNGYTF.